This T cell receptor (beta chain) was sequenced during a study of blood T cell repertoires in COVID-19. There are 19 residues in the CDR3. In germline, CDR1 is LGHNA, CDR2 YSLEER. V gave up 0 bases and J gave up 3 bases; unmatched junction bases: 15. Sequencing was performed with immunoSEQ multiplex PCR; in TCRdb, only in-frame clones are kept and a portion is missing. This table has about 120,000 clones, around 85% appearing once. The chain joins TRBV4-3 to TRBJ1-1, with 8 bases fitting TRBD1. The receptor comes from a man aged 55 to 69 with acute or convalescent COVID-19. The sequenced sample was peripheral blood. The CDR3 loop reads CASSQEWGQVRRGDTEAFF. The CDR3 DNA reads TGCGCCAGCAGCCAAGAATGGGGACAGGTTAGACGGGGGGACACTGAAGCTTTCTTT.